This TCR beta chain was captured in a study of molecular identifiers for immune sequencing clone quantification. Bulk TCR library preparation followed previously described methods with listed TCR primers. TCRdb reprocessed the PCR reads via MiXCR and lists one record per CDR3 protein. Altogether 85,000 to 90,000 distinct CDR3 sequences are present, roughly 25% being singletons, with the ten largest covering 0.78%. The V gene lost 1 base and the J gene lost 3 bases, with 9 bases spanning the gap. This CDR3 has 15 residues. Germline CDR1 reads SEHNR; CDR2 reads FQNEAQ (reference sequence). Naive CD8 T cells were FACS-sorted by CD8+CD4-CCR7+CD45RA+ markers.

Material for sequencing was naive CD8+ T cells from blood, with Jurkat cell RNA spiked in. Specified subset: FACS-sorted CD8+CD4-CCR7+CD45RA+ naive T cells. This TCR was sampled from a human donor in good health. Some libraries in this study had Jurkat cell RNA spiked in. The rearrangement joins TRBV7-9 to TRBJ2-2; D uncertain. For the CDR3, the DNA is TGTGCCAGCAGCTTAGGAACTACTGACACCGGGGAGCTGTTTTTT. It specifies CASSLGTTDTGELFF.